The 32 T cell receptor beta chains below were found in one sample sequenced in a study of beta chain features in type 1 diabetes. The investigators reverse transcribed all of the isolated RNA, so they sequenced expressed TCRB transcripts. TCRdb's copy holds only in-frame clones and misses some; the assay was immunoSEQ multiplex PCR. The sample gives 250,000 to 350,000 clones, 11% to 15% of which show up once; approximately 6.7% is in the top ten. The sequenced material came from central memory CD4+ T cells from blood. All receptors derive from a man aged 30 to 39 in good health.

In its sample, this clone was seen a few times. A far more abundant clone sits one base away, making this likely a read error. V is TRBV7-8 and J is TRBJ2-7; weak D call: TRBD1 (5 bases). The CDR3 contains 12 residues. With 4 bases removed from V and 6 bases from J, the gap between germline ends came to 10 bases. Germline loops: CDR1 SGHVS, CDR2 FQNEAQ. The CDR3 spells CASSSAGSEQYF. DNA for the CDR3: TGTGCCAGCAGCTCGGCAGGGTCCGAGCAGTACTTC.

This clone occurred a few times. V usage is TRBV29-1 and J usage is TRBJ2-2; the match to TRBD2 covers 10 bases. The length of the CDR3 is 15 residues. Germline CDR1 SQVTM, CDR2 ANQGSEA. Losses at the gene ends were 6 bases for V and 4 bases for J; bases not matched to a gene: 8. The CDR3, as DNA: TGCAGCGTGGGGGATAGCGGGAGGTTCACCGGGGAGCTGTTTTTT. Amino acid sequence: CSVGDSGRFTGELFF.

The chain has TRBV5-1 and TRBJ1-3; unclear D gene. V lost 0 bases, J lost 2 bases, and 18 bases lay in between. CDR1 is SGHRS, CDR2 YFSETQ, per germline. This CDR3 is built from 18 residues. In DNA form, the CDR3 reads TGCGCCAGCAGCTTGGATGGTCGTCAGACTCACGCTGGAAACACCATATATTTT. It encodes CASSLDGRQTHAGNTIYF. The full variable domain, completed using reference TRBV5-1 and TRBJ1-3, is KAGVTQTPRYLIKTRGQQVTLSCSPISGHRSVSWYQQTPGQGLQFLFEYFSETQRNKGNFPGRFSGRQFSNSRSEMNVSTLELGDSALYLCASSLDGRQTHAGNTIYFGEGSWLTVV.

The J gene is TRBJ2-1, the V gene TRBV7-2; 9 bases agree with TRBD1. The CDR3 runs to 18 residues. J gave up 2 bases and V 6 bases, and 14 bases lay outside the gene matches. Germline values: CDR1 SGHTA, CDR2 FQGNSA. The CDR3 DNA reads as TGTGCCAGCAGTTCAACGTCCGGGGGGACAGGGACCTACAATGAGCAGTTCTTC. Translated, it gives CASSSTSGGTGTYNEQFF.

CDR3 DNA sequence: TGCGCCAGCAGCCGGGACTGGGACCTCAATGAGCAGTTCTTC. This sequence encodes CASSRDWDLNEQFF. The chain couples TRBV5-1 to TRBJ2-1; D might be TRBD2 (6 bases). Germline CDR1 and CDR2: SGHRS and YFSETQ. The ends were cut back, 4 bases at V and 6 bases at J, with 14 bases in the middle. The CDR3 totals 14 residues.

This clone was picked up a small number of times. The rearrangement uses TRBV21-1 and TRBJ1-5. TRBV21-1 has pseudogene status. The CDR3 length is 16 residues. The CDR3 reads CASSKRDVNSNQPQHF. CDR3 sequence (DNA): TGTGCCAGCAGCAAGAGGGACGTAAATAGCAATCAGCCCCAGCATTTT.

This rearrangement joins TRBV7-2 to TRBJ1-2; D unresolved. In germline, CDR1 is SGHTA, CDR2 FQGNSA. The CDR3 covers 13 residues. Between the trimmed V and J ends, which lost 2 bases and 6 bases, there was a span of 10 bases. CDR3 coding DNA: TGTGCCAGCAGCTTACGTTCTGGAAATGGCTACACCTTC. Protein sequence: CASSLRSGNGYTF.

The rearrangement links TRBV5-6 to TRBJ2-7; no firm D call. CDR3 length: 13 amino acids. Trimming shortened V by 3 bases and J by 2 bases, and 9 bases separated the two germline ends. CDR1 is SGHDT, CDR2 YYEEEE, per germline. As DNA, the CDR3 is TGTGCCAGCAGCTCACAAGTTACCTACGAGCAGTACGTC. As protein: CASSSQVTYEQYV.

The CDR3, as DNA: TGTGCCAGCAGTTTATTCTTCCTAGCGGGGGGGAAGGACAATGAGCAGTTCTTC. Translation: CASSLFFLAGGKDNEQFF. The V and J genes are TRBV27 and TRBJ2-1; 12 bases align to TRBD2. J lost 5 bases, V lost 1 base, and 9 bases had no gene match. The CDR3 consists of 18 residues. CDR1 and CDR2 from the germline V gene are MNHEY and SMNVEV (reference sequence).

This clone was found a few times. The chain links TRBV5-4 to TRBJ2-1; D uncertain. The ends were cut back, 3 bases at V and 1 base at J, with 17 bases in the middle. The germline V gene has CDR1 SGHNT and CDR2 YYREEE (reference sequence). CDR3 length: 17 amino acids. The CDR3 loop reads CASSSMILTTSYNEQFF. CDR3 bases: TGTGCCAGCAGCTCTATGATACTTACTACTTCCTACAATGAGCAGTTCTTC.

This clone appeared a few times. V usage is TRBV7-8 and J usage is TRBJ1-2; no clear D. With 3 bases removed from V and 7 bases from J, the gap between germline ends came to 6 bases. Germline lookup yields CDR1 SGHVS and CDR2 FQNEAQ. This CDR3 has 11 amino acids. CDR3 loop: CASSLGSGYTF. For the CDR3, the DNA is TGTGCCAGCAGCTTGGGATCTGGCTACACCTTC.

The chain carries TRBV5-1 and TRBJ1-2, with 11 bases aligning to TRBD1. Germline lookup yields CDR1 SGHRS and CDR2 YFSETQ. CDR3 length equals 14 residues. Trimming at V came to 4 bases and at J to 7 bases, leaving 6 bases not matched to a gene. The CDR3 DNA reads TGCGCCAGCAGCGTAACCGGGACAGGGGGTGGCTACACCTTC. Translating it yields CASSVTGTGGGYTF.

This clone has a handful of counts. The V gene is TRBV19, the J gene TRBJ2-1, with a tentative D call TRBD1 (6 bases). Germline V gene lookup returns CDR1 LNHDA and CDR2 SQIVND (reference sequence). The CDR3 has 12 amino acids. Trimming removed 5 bases from V and 7 bases from J, with 9 bases in between. The CDR3 DNA reads as TGTGCCAGTAGTTTTAGGGGGAATGAGCAGTTCTTC. Protein: CASSFRGNEQFF.

J is TRBJ2-5 and V is TRBV6-1; tentatively, D is TRBD2 (6 bases). Germline V gives CDR1 MNHNS, CDR2 SASEGT. The CDR3 runs to 14 residues. Trimming shortened V by 4 bases and J by 1 base, and 10 bases separated the two germline ends. The CDR3 coding sequence is TGTGCCAGCAGTGGGGGGAGGATCCAAGAGACCCAGTACTTC. The encoded protein is CASSGGRIQETQYF.

This chain connects TRBV9 to TRBJ2-7; 10 bases are a match to TRBD1. The CDR3 is made up of 14 amino acids. Germline-derived CDR1 and CDR2 are SGDLS and YYNGEE. The V gene end was trimmed by 0 bases and the J gene end by 7 bases; junction bases not matched to a gene: 4. The CDR3 DNA follows: TGTGCCAGCAGCGTAGGACAGGGGGCTGGGGAGCAGTACTTC. Residues: CASSVGQGAGEQYF. Looking up the rest from reference TRBV9 and TRBJ2-7 gives the full variable domain: DSGVTQTPKHLITATGQRVTLRCSPRSGDLSVYWYQQSLDQGLQFLIQYYNGEERAKGNILERFSAQQFPDLHSELNLSSLELGDSALYFCASSVGQGAGEQYFGPGTRLTVT.

The V gene is TRBV5-4, the J gene TRBJ2-1, with TRBD2 matching 8 bases. The CDR3 totals 15 residues. CDR1 and CDR2 (germline): SGHNT, YYREEE (reference sequence). The trim removed 0 bases at V and 9 bases at J, leaving 8 bases unmatched. The CDR3 protein is CASSLAGTSGGEQFF. The CDR3 DNA reads as TGTGCCAGCAGCTTGGCCGGGACTAGTGGCGGTGAGCAGTTCTTC.

This clone was counted between two and nine times. The chain uses TRBV11-2 and TRBJ2-5, with D uncertain. V shed 7 bases and J shed 5 bases, with 14 bases lying between them. This CDR3 has 13 residues. Germline lookup yields CDR1 SGHAT and CDR2 FQNNGV. In DNA, the CDR3 is TGTGCCAGCACCGATAACTTATCGGAGACCCAGTACTTC. Translated: CASTDNLSETQYF.

V gene TRBV10-3 combines with J gene TRBJ2-7; D ambiguous. This CDR3 comprises 15 residues. Germline CDR1 is ENHRY and CDR2 is SYGVKD. Trimming stripped 3 bases from V and 2 bases from J, with 14 bases between. The CDR3 DNA follows: TGTGCCATCAGTGACCCCGTCCGCCACCCCTACGAGCAGTACGTC. Encoded protein: CAISDPVRHPYEQYV.

A few counts support this clone. The chain joins TRBV5-1 to TRBJ2-1; 15 nucleotides line up with TRBD2. The CDR3 is made up of 16 amino acids. J gave up 10 bases and V 4 bases, and 9 bases lay outside the gene matches. The germline V gene encodes CDR1 SGHRS and CDR2 YFSETQ. The CDR3 protein is CASSTGTSGGLMEQFF. In nucleotides, the CDR3 is TGCGCCAGCAGCACAGGGACTAGCGGGGGGTTAATGGAGCAGTTCTTC. Supplemented by reference TRBV5-1 and TRBJ2-1, the full variable domain reads KAGVTQTPRYLIKTRGQQVTLSCSPISGHRSVSWYQQTPGQGLQFLFEYFSETQRNKGNFPGRFSGRQFSNSRSEMNVSTLELGDSALYLCASSTGTSGGLMEQFFGPGTRLTVL.

Here the CDR3 reads CASRPTSGETQYF. For the CDR3, the DNA is TGTGCCAGTCGCCCGACTAGCGGGGAGACCCAGTACTTC. The chain employs TRBV19 and TRBJ2-5; 10 nucleotides line up with TRBD2. J was trimmed by 5 bases and V by 8 bases; bases with no gene match: 5. The CDR3 contains 13 residues. CDR1 and CDR2 from the germline V gene are LNHDA and SQIVND (reference sequence). The variable domain in full, with the rest retrieved from reference TRBV19 and TRBJ2-5, is DGGITQSPKYLFRKEGQNVTLSCEQNLNHDAMYWYRQDPGQGLRLIYYSQIVNDFQKGDIAEGYSVSREKKESFPLTVTSAQKNPTAFYLCASRPTSGETQYFGPGTRLLVL.

Worth noting for this clone: It may be a read error: a sequence one base away is much more abundant. CDR3 sequence reads: CASSLVGGSGANVLTF. In DNA, the CDR3 is TGTGCCAGCAGCTTAGTAGGGGGCTCTGGGGCCAACGTCCTGACTTTC. The V and J genes are TRBV11-3 and TRBJ2-6; D possibly corresponds to TRBD1 (6 bases). This CDR3 region has 16 residues. CDR1 and CDR2 from the germline V gene are SGHNT and YENEEA. V gave up 1 base and J gave up 0 bases, with 7 bases separating them.

This sequence joins TRBV10-3 and TRBJ2-1; the match to TRBD1 covers 10 bases. The CDR3 runs 15 residues. J lost 6 bases, V lost 3 bases, and 5 bases had no gene match. Germline CDR1 reads ENHRY; CDR2 reads SYGVKD. In DNA, the CDR3 is TGTGCCATCAGTGATTTAGGACAGGGGGGCAATGAGCAGTTCTTC. Translation gives CAISDLGQGGNEQFF.

V gene TRBV6-1 combines with J gene TRBJ1-5, with D possibly being TRBD1 (5 bases). This CDR3 comprises 15 residues. Germline V gene data show CDR1 as MNHNS and CDR2 as SASEGT. With 3 bases removed from V and 5 bases from J, the gap between germline ends came to 14 bases. The CDR3 spells CASSDSGGTYQPQHF. The CDR3 DNA sequence: TGTGCCAGCAGTGACTCGGGGGGGACGTATCAGCCCCAGCATTTT.

This clone has at least ten counts. The rearrangement uses TRBV30 and TRBJ1-2, with D maybe TRBD1 (5 bases). Trimming shortened V by 4 bases and J by 5 bases, and 17 bases separated the two germline ends. This CDR3 is 14 amino acids long. Germline lookup yields CDR1 GTSNPN and CDR2 SVGIG (reference sequence). The CDR3 sequence: CAWTGSPRLYGYTF. CDR3 DNA: TGTGCCTGGACAGGGTCCCCAAGGCTGTATGGCTACACCTTC.

This clone was seen a handful of times. The chain carries TRBV11-3 and TRBJ1-1; D gene uncertain. V was cut by 5 bases and J by 4 bases, with 11 bases left in between. The CDR3 runs 13 residues. Per the germline V gene, CDR1 is SGHNT and CDR2 is YENEEA. The CDR3 region has the DNA TGTGCCAGCAGCCCATCGAGGGCCACTGAAGCTTTCTTT. As protein: CASSPSRATEAFF. The full variable domain, in which reference TRBV11-3 and TRBJ1-1 provide the parts outside the CDR3, is EAGVVQSPRYKIIEKKQPVAFWCNPISGHNTLYWYLQNLGQGPELLIRYENEEAVDDSQLPKDRFSAERLKGVDSTLKIQPAELGDSAVYLCASSPSRATEAFFGQGTRLTVV.

This chain links TRBV2 with TRBJ2-7; TRBD1 might be the D (6 bases). Germline V gene sequence: CDR1 SNHLY, CDR2 FYNNEI. The CDR3 contains 13 residues. Trimming cost V 5 bases and J 5 bases, with 13 bases left between them. CDR3 sequence (DNA): TGTGCCAGCAGTCAGACATACAGGGACGAGCAGTACTTC. This sequence encodes CASSQTYRDEQYF.

The chain is built from TRBV5-6 and TRBJ1-6, with D perhaps TRBD1 (6 bases). Germline V gene sequence: CDR1 SGHDT, CDR2 YYEEEE. Between the trimmed V and J ends, which lost 2 bases and 10 bases, there was a span of 19 bases. There are 16 residues in the CDR3. This chain's CDR3 is CASSLRSGRGGSPLHF. The CDR3 bases are TGTGCCAGCAGCTTAAGGTCGGGCAGGGGTGGGTCACCCCTCCACTTT.

The chain links TRBV7-7 to TRBJ2-3; D gene uncertain. The CDR3 consists of 11 residues. The V gene's germline CDR1 is SSHAT and CDR2 FNYEAQ (reference sequence). The V gene lost 3 bases and the J gene lost 5 bases, with 3 bases spanning the gap. In nucleotides, the CDR3 is TGTGCCAGCAGCTTGGAAGATACGCAGTATTTT. It specifies CASSLEDTQYF.

This clone came up a few times. The chain carries TRBV11-1 and TRBJ1-3; TRBD1 matches at 7 bases. V was clipped by 4 bases and J by 6 bases; unmatched bases: 12. Germline V lookup: CDR1 SGHAT, CDR2 FQDESV (reference sequence). The CDR3 extends over 16 amino acids. CDR3 loop: CASSSHLRGKVNTIYF. The CDR3 DNA follows: TGTGCCAGCAGCTCCCACCTCAGGGGGAAGGTAAACACCATATATTTT.

This clone was counted a few times. The chain is built from TRBV4-1 and TRBJ1-2; the D gene is possibly TRBD1 (5 bases). This CDR3 is 15 amino acids long. The V and J ends lost 5 bases and 0 bases respectively, with 13 bases between them. Per the germline V gene, CDR1 is MGHRA and CDR2 is YSYEKL. The CDR3 here is CASSDSDSANYGYTF. CDR3 nucleotides: TGCGCCAGCAGCGATTCTGACAGCGCTAACTATGGCTACACCTTC.

This clone was counted at least ten times. This specimen includes other DNA sequences encoding the same CDR3. The chain combines TRBV4-1 with TRBJ2-5; D is unclear. The CDR3 is 13 amino acids. CDR1 and CDR2 (germline): MGHRA, YSYEKL. The ends were cut back, 0 bases at V and 3 bases at J, with 5 bases in the middle. The CDR3 DNA sequence: TGCGCCAGCAGCCAAGATGATGAAGAGACCCAGTACTTC. Amino acid sequence: CASSQDDEETQYF.

This clone has at least ten counts. V and J are TRBV30 and TRBJ2-1, with 8 bases aligning to TRBD2. Trimming cost V 3 bases and J 7 bases; bases outside gene matches: 11. The CDR3 totals 15 residues. The germline CDR1 and CDR2 sequences are GTSNPN and SVGIG (reference sequence). The CDR3 DNA reads TGTGCCTGGAGCCCTGCCGCTAGCGGGTGGAATGAGCAGTTCTTC. It specifies CAWSPAASGWNEQFF.